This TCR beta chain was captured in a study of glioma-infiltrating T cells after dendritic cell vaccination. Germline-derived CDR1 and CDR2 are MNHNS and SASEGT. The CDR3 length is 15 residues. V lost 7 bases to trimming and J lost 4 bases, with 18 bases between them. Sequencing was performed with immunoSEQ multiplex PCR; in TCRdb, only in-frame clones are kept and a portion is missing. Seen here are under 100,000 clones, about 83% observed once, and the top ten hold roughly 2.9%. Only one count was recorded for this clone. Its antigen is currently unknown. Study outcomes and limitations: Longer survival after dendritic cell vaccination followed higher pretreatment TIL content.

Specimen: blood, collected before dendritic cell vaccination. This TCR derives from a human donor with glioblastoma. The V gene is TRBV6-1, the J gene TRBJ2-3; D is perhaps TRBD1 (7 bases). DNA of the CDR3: TGTGCCAGCAAGCGGGCAGGGGGAAACTCAGATACGCAGTATTTT. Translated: CASKRAGGNSDTQYF.